The 30 T cell receptor beta chains reported below all come from one sample, sequenced in a study of beta chain features in type 1 diabetes (dated by TCRdb to 2016 to 2018). The protocol used for the library was the immunoSEQ multiplex PCR assay. The High Capacity cDNA Reverse Transcription Kit was used to reverse transcribe all of the isolated RNA, meaning that expressed TCRB transcripts were what got sequenced. The immuneACCESS repertoire file appears here via TCRdb, limited to in-frame rearrangements. These files lack a portion of the clones; in checked studies, under half of the deficit traces to unresolved V genes, and the cause of the others is not known. The sample data list approximately 140,000 clones, and about 9.7% of these were observed just once. The ten largest account for 0.65% of the sample. Source material: central memory CD4+ T cells from blood. The receptors here all came from a woman between 40 and 50 years old in good health.

This clone was seen only a few times. The V call is TRBV5-1, the J call TRBJ1-5; 10 positions agree with TRBD1. CDR3 size: 17 residues. CDR1 SGHRS and CDR2 YFSETQ come from the germline V gene. V lost 4 bases and J lost 6; bases outside the gene matches: 13. CDR3 amino acids: CASSPGLTGGAPQPQHF. As DNA, the CDR3 is TGCGCCAGCAGCCCGGGATTGACAGGGGGCGCACCTCAGCCCCAGCATTTT.

The chain recombines TRBV7-2 with TRBJ1-6; no reliable D call. Germline V lookup: CDR1 SGHTA, CDR2 FQGNSA. The V gene lost 5 bases and the J gene lost 6 bases, with 11 bases spanning the gap. The length of the CDR3 is 14 residues. The CDR3 reads CASSTKWSNSPLHF. The CDR3 bases are TGTGCCAGCAGCACGAAATGGAGTAATTCACCCCTCCACTTT.

This clone was counted only a few times. This chain joins TRBV7-6 and TRBJ2-1; 7 positions match TRBD2. Trimming cost V 5 bases and J 6 bases; bases outside gene matches: 10. This CDR3 contains 15 residues. Looked up from germline, CDR1 is SGHVS and CDR2 is FNYEAQ. CDR3 in amino acids: CASSRGATSANEQFF. CDR3 in DNA: TGTGCCAGCAGCCGAGGGGCTACTAGCGCCAATGAGCAGTTCTTC.

The chain has TRBV2 and TRBJ1-1, with TRBD1 identical over 11 bases. The CDR3 contains 17 residues. The germline CDR1 and CDR2 sequences are SNHLY and FYNNEI. Trimming took 4 bases from V and 4 from J; bases not matched to a gene: 11. This chain's CDR3 is CASSVDRGRVWVTEAFF. DNA for the CDR3: TGTGCCAGCAGTGTGGACAGGGGGCGAGTTTGGGTCACTGAAGCTTTCTTT.

This clone was recorded once. The chain employs TRBV5-4 and TRBJ1-2; 11 nucleotides match TRBD1. Germline V lookup: CDR1 SGHNT, CDR2 YYREEE (reference sequence). Losses at the gene ends were 5 bases for V and 5 bases for J; bases not matched to a gene: 11. The CDR3 runs to 16 residues. Written as DNA, the CDR3 is TGTGCCAGCAGAAATGGACAGGGGGCGATTAAGTATGGCTACACCTTC. Residues: CASRNGQGAIKYGYTF.

The chain recombines TRBV9 with TRBJ2-5; TRBD1 matches at 9 bases. This CDR3 is 15 amino acids long. The V and J ends lost 0 bases and 7 bases, in that order; junction bases with no gene match: 7. Germline assignment: CDR1 SGDLS and CDR2 YYNGEE. CDR3 loop: CASSVADRGTGTQYF. As DNA, the CDR3 is TGTGCCAGCAGCGTAGCCGACAGGGGGACAGGGACCCAGTACTTC.

The sample holds a few counts of this clone. The chain links TRBV4-3 to TRBJ2-7; TRBD2 agrees at 7 bases. The CDR3 totals 15 residues. The germline CDR1 and CDR2 sequences are LGHNA and YSLEER. V was pared by 4 bases and J by 4 bases, with 10 bases of the junction left unmatched. CDR3 sequence: CASSPMRGGGYEQYF. CDR3 coding DNA: TGCGCCAGCAGCCCGATGCGCGGGGGAGGATACGAGCAGTACTTC.

The gene calls are TRBV11-2 and TRBJ1-6; the match to TRBD1 covers 8 bases. This CDR3 region has 14 residues. With 5 bases clipped from V and 9 bases from J, the junction kept 6 bases outside the gene matches. CDR1 and CDR2 from the germline V gene are SGHAT and FQNNGV. CDR3 sequence reads: CASSDRDRISPLHF. As DNA, the CDR3 is TGTGCCAGCAGCGACCGGGACAGGATTTCACCCCTCCACTTT. The complete variable domain, with remaining parts taken from reference TRBV11-2 and TRBJ1-6, reads EAGVAQSPRYKIIEKRQSVAFWCNPISGHATLYWYQQILGQGPKLLIQFQNNGVVDDSQLPKDRFSAERLKGVDSTLKIQPAKLEDSAVYLCASSDRDRISPLHFGNGTRLTVT.

In its sample, this clone was seen a few times. The gene calls are TRBV6-4 and TRBJ2-3; D not certain. The CDR3 is 12 residues long. V lost 5 bases, J lost 4 bases, and 7 bases lay in between. CDR1 MRHNA and CDR2 SNTAGT come from the germline V gene. The CDR3 loop reads CASSPLSDTQYF. The CDR3 DNA is TGTGCCAGCAGTCCCCTCTCAGATACGCAGTATTTT.

This clone was counted between two and nine times. V gene TRBV7-6 combines with J gene TRBJ2-5, with D unclear. Germline CDR1 is SGHVS and CDR2 is FNYEAQ. The CDR3 runs to 17 residues. The germline V and J ends were trimmed by 2 bases and 2 bases, with 18 bases remaining between them. The CDR3 coding sequence is TGTGCCAGCAGCTTATTATCTACCCGGAGTATACAAGAGACCCAGTACTTC. Residues: CASSLLSTRSIQETQYF.

The chain uses TRBV6-1 and TRBJ1-5; D gene ambiguous. CDR3 length: 16 amino acids. Deletions cut 2 bases from V and 3 bases from J, with 14 bases between. The germline V gene has CDR1 MNHNS and CDR2 SASEGT. DNA for the CDR3: TGTGCCAGCAGTGAATCGGGAAGTCGTGCCAATCAGCCCCAGCATTTT. This encodes CASSESGSRANQPQHF.

The chain uses TRBV2 and TRBJ2-7, with D possibly TRBD1 on 6 matching bases. Trimming left V 7 bases short and J 6 bases short, with 19 bases between. CDR1 and CDR2 from the germline V gene are SNHLY and FYNNEI. This CDR3 is 14 amino acids long. The CDR3 region has the DNA TGTGCCAGCAAGATTGGACAGACGATGGGCGAGCAGTACTTC. Amino acid sequence: CASKIGQTMGEQYF.

The chain couples TRBV7-2 to TRBJ2-2, with D perhaps TRBD1 (5 bases). There are 15 residues in the CDR3. Germline CDR1 is SGHTA and CDR2 is FQGNSA. V was shortened by 6 bases and J by 5 bases, with 16 bases between the two germline ends. In nucleotides, the CDR3 is TGTGCCAGCAGACAAACAGGCAGGGTTACCGGGGAGCTGTTTTTT. As protein: CASRQTGRVTGELFF.

The V call is TRBV2, the J call TRBJ1-2; D is perhaps TRBD1 (5 bases). Trimming removed 8 bases at V and 6 bases at J, with 16 bases between. The CDR3 runs 13 residues. The germline V gene encodes CDR1 SNHLY and CDR2 FYNNEI. CDR3: CASDAQWGDGYTF. The CDR3 DNA reads TGTGCCAGCGATGCCCAGTGGGGGGATGGCTACACCTTC. Together with reference TRBV2 and TRBJ1-2, the CDR3 gives the full variable domain: EPEVTQTPSHQVTQMGQEVILRCVPISNHLYFYWYRQILGQKVEFLVSFYNNEISEKSEIFDDQFSVERPDGSNFTLKIRSTKLEDSAMYFCASDAQWGDGYTFGSGTRLTVV.

The V call is TRBV5-1, the J call TRBJ2-5, with D possibly being TRBD2 (6 bases). In germline, CDR1 is SGHRS, CDR2 YFSETQ. V was clipped by 1 base and J by 3 bases, with 28 bases between them. The CDR3 length is 20 residues. The CDR3 region is CASSLSYVGTPKKIEETQYF. In DNA form, the CDR3 reads TGCGCCAGCAGCTTGTCTTATGTGGGGACTCCCAAGAAGATCGAAGAGACCCAGTACTTC.

Ten or more counts support this clone. The chain joins TRBV7-2 to TRBJ2-6; 8 bases agree with TRBD2. The CDR3 has 18 amino acids. With 1 base clipped from V and 2 bases from J, the junction kept 7 bases outside the gene matches. The germline CDR1 and CDR2 sequences are SGHTA and FQGNSA. CDR3 sequence: CASSLVPAGVTGANVLTF. The CDR3 nucleotides read TGTGCCAGCAGCTTAGTTCCAGCGGGGGTTACTGGGGCCAACGTCCTGACTTTC.

J is TRBJ2-1 and V is TRBV14; 9 bases line up with TRBD2. V was pared by 4 bases and J by 1 base, with 5 bases of the junction left unmatched. The CDR3 consists of 16 residues. The germline CDR1 and CDR2 sequences are SGHDN and FVKESK. CDR3 amino acids: CASSRLSGGSYNEQFF. DNA for the CDR3: TGTGCCAGCAGCCGACTTAGCGGGGGATCCTACAATGAGCAGTTCTTC.

Ten or more counts support this clone. The chain recombines TRBV4-2 with TRBJ2-5, with TRBD2 matching 8 bases. The CDR3 loop spans 15 amino acids. With 1 base clipped from V and 2 bases from J, the junction kept 3 bases outside the gene matches. Per germline, CDR1 LGHNA and CDR2 YNFKEQ. The DNA of the CDR3 is TGTGCCAGCAGCCAAGCCGGGACTAGACAAGAGACCCAGTACTTC. This translates into CASSQAGTRQETQYF.

This clone was observed a few times. The chain uses TRBV6-5 and TRBJ1-1; tentative D call: TRBD1 (5 bases). Germline V CDR1 and CDR2: MNHEY, SVGAGI. V lost 7 bases and J 4 bases, leaving 16 bases between the germline ends. CDR3 length: 14 residues. CDR3 nucleotide sequence: TGTGCCAGCAATGACCCGGGGGGAGTCACTGAAGCTTTCTTT. Its translation: CASNDPGGVTEAFF.

The chain combines TRBV6-6 with TRBJ2-7, with D possibly being TRBD2 (5 bases). CDR3 length equals 13 residues. Trimming cost V 5 bases and J 5 bases, with 13 bases left between them. Germline assignment: CDR1 MNHNY and CDR2 SVGAGI (reference sequence). CDR3 nucleotides: TGTGCCAGCAGTCCTCCGGGATTCCACGAGCAGTACTTC. Its translation: CASSPPGFHEQYF.

This clone turned up a few times. This chain joins TRBV18 and TRBJ2-3; D perhaps matches TRBD2 (6 bases). V lost 1 base and J 1 base, leaving 6 bases between the germline ends. The germline CDR1 and CDR2 sequences are KGHSH and LQKENI. The CDR3 runs to 14 residues. The CDR3 bases are TGTGCCAGCTCACCACGGGGGGGCACAGATACGCAGTATTTT. It encodes CASSPRGGTDTQYF.

V and J are TRBV7-9 and TRBJ1-3, with D perhaps matching TRBD1 (5 bases). The CDR3 is 15 residues long. Per germline, CDR1 SEHNR and CDR2 FQNEAQ (reference sequence). The V end lost 6 bases, the J end lost 0 bases, and 12 bases lay between the germline ends. CDR3 in DNA: TGTGCCAGCAGTTTCGGACACATCTCTGGAAACACCATATATTTT. As protein: CASSFGHISGNTIYF.

This clone was seen only a few times. V is TRBV7-9 and J is TRBJ2-7; 10 bases are shared with TRBD2. The CDR3 length is 16 residues. Germline V CDR1 and CDR2: SEHNR, FQNEAQ (reference sequence). The V gene end was trimmed by 0 bases and the J gene end by 0 bases; junction bases not matched to a gene: 2. CDR3 residues: CASSLALAGASYEQYF. In nucleotides, the CDR3 is TGTGCCAGCAGCTTAGCGCTAGCGGGGGCCTCCTACGAGCAGTACTTC.

The J gene is TRBJ2-3, the V gene TRBV5-1; 8 bases align to TRBD1. Looked up from germline, CDR1 is SGHRS and CDR2 is YFSETQ. The length of the CDR3 is 14 residues. V gave up 0 bases and J gave up 5 bases; unmatched junction bases: 2. The CDR3 DNA reads as TGCGCCAGCAGCTTGGGGACAGGGAGAGATACGCAGTATTTT. Its translation is CASSLGTGRDTQYF.

This clone was seen a few times. J is TRBJ1-5 and V is TRBV6-6; 9 bases are a match to TRBD1. The CDR3 covers 16 residues. From germline, CDR1 is MNHNY and CDR2 SVGAGI (reference sequence). After removal of 4 bases from V and 2 bases from J, the junction contained 6 bases not matched to a gene. CDR3 nucleotides: TGTGCCAGCAGTTTCACAGGGGGCCGTGGCAATCAGCCCCAGCATTTT. Translated: CASSFTGGRGNQPQHF.

The chain recombines TRBV7-2 with TRBJ1-1; no clear D gene. The ends were cut back, 6 bases at V and 1 base at J, with 9 bases in the middle. This CDR3 is built from 13 residues. Germline loops: CDR1 SGHTA, CDR2 FQGNSA. The CDR3 protein is CASSRTWNTEAFF. CDR3 DNA sequence: TGTGCCAGCAGTCGTACATGGAACACTGAAGCTTTCTTT.

This clone was detected many times. The gene calls are TRBV25-1 and TRBJ2-2; tentatively, D is TRBD2 (5 bases). The length of the CDR3 is 13 residues. V lost 11 bases to trimming and J lost 0 bases, with 10 bases between them. In germline, CDR1 is MGHDK, CDR2 SYGVNS. This CDR3 is CAHSGTNTGELFF. DNA of the CDR3: TGTGCCCACTCGGGGACGAACACCGGGGAGCTGTTTTTT. The full variable domain, in which reference TRBV25-1 and TRBJ2-2 provide the parts outside the CDR3, is EADIYQTPRYLVIGTGKKITLECSQTMGHDKMYWYQQDPGMELHLIHYSYGVNSTEKGDLSSESTVSRIRTEHFPLTLESARPSHTSQYLCAHSGTNTGELFFGEGSRLTVL.

This clone was seen more than once but under ten times. Sequence at one end of the junction differs from germline and may be a read error. This rearrangement joins TRBV10-3 to TRBJ1-1, with a weak D call TRBD1 (5 bases). This CDR3 comprises 13 residues. Germline CDR1 is ENHRY and CDR2 is SYGVKD. CDR3 amino acids: CAISGLGATWLVF. The CDR3 nucleotides read TGTGCCATCAGTGGGCTAGGGGCCACTTGGCTTGTCTTT.

In this sample, this clone turned up many times. V usage is TRBV7-2 and J usage is TRBJ2-7, with D possibly TRBD2 on 6 matching bases. Germline-derived CDR1 and CDR2 are SGHTA and FQGNSA. This CDR3 contains 14 residues. The ends were cut back, 3 bases at V and 0 bases at J, with 9 bases in the middle. CDR3 residues: CASSFSGASYEQYF. The CDR3 DNA reads as TGTGCCAGCAGCTTCTCGGGAGCCTCCTACGAGCAGTACTTC.

The chain is built from TRBV4-1 and TRBJ1-2; 8 nucleotides match TRBD1. V lost 0 bases and J lost 2; bases outside the gene matches: 8. This CDR3 region has 17 residues. Germline V lookup: CDR1 MGHRA, CDR2 YSYEKL. CDR3 DNA: TGCGCCAGCAGCCAAGACCCAGGGGGCTATGAGAACTATGGCTACACCTTC. As protein: CASSQDPGGYENYGYTF.